The entry below gives a single TCR beta chain sequence along with its context. Its antigen is currently not known. The input lacks base qualities; no much larger clone sits a single base away. The immunoSEQ Assay was used to sequence TCRbeta CDR3 regions. After extraction, genomic DNA underwent amplification by bias-controlled multiplex PCR, followed by high-throughput sequencing. The authors processed their data as follows. To quantify the absolute abundance of each unique TCRbeta CDR3 region, sequences were collapsed and filtered. Usable DNA was measured by amplifying reference genes present in all nucleated cells, and TCRbeta template counts were normalized to that usable DNA to estimate T cell fraction. Repertoire TCRs were annotated as SARS-CoV-2-specific when V gene, CDR3 amino acid sequence and J gene were exactly matched to a known reactive TCR set. The reference SARS-CoV-2 TCR set was derived from MIRA and filtered for enrichment in COVID-19-positive ImmuneCODE repertoires, a step that removed public or cross-reactive TCRs. Using the MIRA antigens, annotated TCRs were further analysed by specific ORF or by position within an ORF. Breadth was defined as the number of annotated unique rearrangements divided by the total number of unique productive rearrangements, and depth was defined as the summed frequency of the annotated unique rearrangements. Two-sided Wilcoxon rank-sum tests were applied when comparing TCR breadth between groups. This is the immuneACCESS table as TCRdb keeps it, with only in-frame sequences that have V and J called. A part of the clones is gone; compared with another copy, unresolved V genes explain less than half, and the rest is unexplained. The V and J calls and the clone size are those of that table, but D and trimming were determined from the DNA. Present in this sample are hundreds of thousands of clones, 80% to 90% of which were seen just once. The top ten constitute approximately 2.5% of the sample.

These data originate in a study of Ad26.COV2.S vaccination and SARS-CoV-2 variants (dated by TCRdb to about 2021). In the study overall: Donors in the vaccine arm were drawn from COV1001, a multicentre, randomized, double-blind, placebo-controlled phase I-IIa trial testing Ad26.COV2.S in healthy adults. Trial participants were randomized into five groups of five, in which low-dose or high-dose Ad26.COV2.S was given once or twice, or placebo was given on both occasions. Investigators did not know the trial group allocation while performing experiments and assessing outcomes. Ad26.COV2.S was administered intramuscularly at 5 x 10^10 or 1 x 10^11 viral particles, either as a single shot or as two shots given 56 days apart. The TCR-sequenced set comprised approximately 32 samples: around 20 Ad26.COV2.S vaccine recipients, 5 placebo recipients and 8 SARS-CoV-2 convalescent individuals. TCRbeta repertoire sequencing served as the tool for gauging how specific and how broad the SARS-CoV-2-reactive T cell receptors were following Ad26.COV2.S vaccination. On the study overall, not on this receptor specifically: After vaccination, spike-specific CD8+ and CD4+ T cell responses were reported to show substantial breadth. Compared with placebo recipients, Ad26.COV2.S recipients showed higher spike-specific TCR breadth (P = 0.0014). Vaccine and placebo recipients had similar non-spike TCR breadth, a finding consistent with the vaccine containing only spike. The study lacked the statistical power to compare responses across vaccine doses or regimens. The authors noted that total T cell responses may have been underestimated by the TCR breadth and depth analyses.

In the paper's terms, the treatment or condition label means: some 20 received Ad26.COV2.S at low or high dose, single or two shots; about 5 received placebo; per-sample allocation not given. For vaccine and placebo recipients, repertoires were sequenced using samples collected on day 63 after the first injection. In Cohort 1b, about two dozen adults aged 18-55 years were enrolled at a single site in Boston, USA, between 29 July and 7 August 2020. As a vaccine, Ad26.COV2.S was a replication-incompetent adenovirus type 26 vector that expressed a prefusion-stabilized SARS-CoV-2 spike protein derived from the original Wuhan strain. The junction shows trimming of 5 bases on V and 0 bases on J, and the gene matches do not reach 7 bases of it. CDR1 and CDR2 (SGHTA, FQGNSA) derive from the germline V gene. Spanning cysteine to phenylalanine, the CDR3 consists of 16 amino acids. Only the CDR3 DNA stays, 48 bases, in frame from base 1.

Sample: peripheral blood, taken in a trial of Ad26.COV2.S vaccine versus placebo. This TCR derives from a person aged 18 to 65 who received the Ad26.COV2.S COVID-19 vaccine or a placebo. The V and J genes are TRBV7-2 and TRBJ2-1; TRBD2 lines up with 7 middle nucleotides. The DNA is as follows: TGTGCCAGCAGCGCCGTCGGGGGGATCTCCTACAATGAGCAGTTCTTC. This encodes CASSAVGGISYNEQFF.